This entry lists 4 T cell receptor beta chains sequenced from one sample in a study of blood T cell repertoires in COVID-19. Profiling relied on immunoSEQ multiplex PCR, and the TCRdb table lists in-frame clones only, not all of them. The table has about 150,000 clones, roughly nine tenths seen once. The source material was peripheral blood. These receptors originate from a woman aged 40 to 55 with acute or convalescent COVID-19.

The V call is TRBV5-5, the J call TRBJ2-7, with D uncertain. From germline, CDR1 is SGHKS and CDR2 YYEKEE (reference sequence). V was trimmed by 0 bases and J by 0 bases, leaving 10 bases between them. The CDR3 length is 15 residues. The CDR3 bases are TGTGCCAGCAGCTTGGGGTACCTGAGCTCCTACGAGCAGTACTTC. This translates into CASSLGYLSSYEQYF. Complete variable domain (other parts from reference TRBV5-5 and TRBJ2-7): DAGVTQSPTHLIKTRGQQVTLRCSPISGHKSVSWYQQVLGQGPQFIFQYYEKEERGRGNFPDRFSARQFPNYSSELNVNALLLGDSALYLCASSLGYLSSYEQYFGPGTRLTVT.

V and J are TRBV5-1 and TRBJ2-7, with 10 bases that match TRBD2. Looked up from germline, CDR1 is SGHRS and CDR2 is YFSETQ. There are 14 residues in the CDR3. The V and J ends lost 1 base and 4 bases, in that order; junction bases with no gene match: 2. The CDR3 coding sequence is TGCGCCAGCAGCTTGACTAGCGGGGAATACGAGCAGTACTTC. As protein: CASSLTSGEYEQYF.

This chain's CDR3 is CASSPNHPTGVAFF. CDR3 DNA sequence: TGTGCCAGCAGCCCCAACCATCCGACAGGGGTGGCTTTCTTT. The chain joins TRBV11-2 to TRBJ1-1; 8 bases are a match to TRBD1. This CDR3 has 14 residues. The ends lost 5 bases at V and 11 bases at J; junction bases unmatched: 13. Looked up from germline, CDR1 is SGHAT and CDR2 is FQNNGV.

This clone has just one count. DNA for the CDR3: TGTGCCAGCAGGGAAGGGACAGGAGGCTACACCTTC. Amino acids: CASREGTGGYTF. This chain connects TRBV28 to TRBJ1-2, with 8 bases aligning to TRBD1. J was trimmed by 8 bases and V by 6 bases; bases with no gene match: 5. Germline values: CDR1 MDHEN, CDR2 SYDVKM. The CDR3 consists of 12 residues.